This T cell receptor beta chain was profiled in a study of a mutant IDH1 vaccine in newly diagnosed glioma. About the research overall: Treatment recipients were about 62% male and around 40% female, and their mean age was about 40 years.

The method was immunoSEQ multiplex PCR; TCRdb's version includes in-frame clones alone and lacks a portion of them. The sample records 31,000 or so clones, roughly three quarters being singletons. Remarks on this clone: The antigen remains undetermined.

This CDR3 has 16 residues. The germline CDR1 and CDR2 sequences are SEHNR and FQNEAQ (reference sequence). Germline trimming cut 4 bases from V and 5 bases from J; bases unmatched to any gene: 12. Time point specified: week 35, safety follow-up. Mutant IDH1 20-mer peptide, at 300 ug, made up each vaccine dose, with topical imiquimod. This clonotype was obtained from a woman in her forties with glioma. Here the sequenced sample was PBMCs, taken from a glioma patient whose treatment included an IDH1 peptide vaccine. V is TRBV7-9 and J is TRBJ2-7, with 9 bases identical to TRBD1. The CDR3 coding sequence is TGTGCCAGCAGCTCTACCGGGACAGGGTTACGGAACGAGCAGTACTTC. This codes for CASSSTGTGLRNEQYF. The full variable domain, in which reference TRBV7-9 and TRBJ2-7 provide the parts outside the CDR3, is DTGVSQNPRHKITKRGQNVTFRCDPISEHNRLYWYRQTLGQGPEFLTYFQNEAQLEKSRLLSDRFSAERPKGSFSTLEIQRTEQGDSAMYLCASSSTGTGLRNEQYFGPGTRLTVT.